Listed here is a single T cell receptor (beta chain). Its antigen is still unknown. The source of the sample is a study of cytomegalovirus exposure and HLA in healthy donors. The PCR was carried out with 60 Vbeta primers and 13 Jbeta primers. TCRdb keeps only in-frame clones here, not all; method: immunoSEQ multiplex PCR. The sample records about 180,000 clones, roughly 86% being singletons. The V gene's germline CDR1 is LNHDA and CDR2 SQIVND (reference sequence). Trimming took 1 base from V and 8 from J; bases not matched to a gene: 4. The length of the CDR3 is 14 residues. Study-level findings and limits: It was taken for granted in presence/absence analyses that sequencing depth across donors was roughly uniform. Sequencing had likely introduced a cluster of highly shared sequence variants as an artifact. In a later analysis, at a false discovery rate of 0.05, 15,000 to 20,000 TCR beta sequences matched HLA alleles. With later analysis, a missense DCLRE1C variant became linked to TCR beta V- and J-gene trimming.

The chain uses TRBV19 and TRBJ1-2; TRBD1 matches at 10 bases. Sequencing used PBMCs. The source is a girl between 5 and 17 years old in good health and CMV-seropositive. Here the CDR3 DNA reads TGTGCCAGTAGTATAGCCGGGACAGGGGCGGGCTACACCTTC. This codes for CASSIAGTGAGYTF.